The TCR beta chain under discussion was sequenced for a study of tumor and adjacent non-tumor tissue in lung cancer. Study-level points and caveats: Patients with more diverse tumor TCRs had worse survival.

The library came from three nested PCR rounds adapted from ARM-PCR protocols. TCRdb itself ran the multiplex PCR reads through MiXCR, one entry per CDR3 protein. The sample lists approximately 120,000 distinct CDR3 sequences, roughly 80% occurring once. The table lists this clonotype with many counts. Antigen: not known. RNA was extracted from bulk tissue without any cell sorting. Germline CDR1 and CDR2: LGHNA and YNFKEQ. CDR3 size: 15 residues. Trimming cost V 3 bases and J 0 bases; bases outside gene matches: 2. The material sequenced was lung tumor tissue. The source is a woman aged 60 to 75 with non-small cell lung cancer. The chain carries TRBV4-2 and TRBJ2-3, with 8 bases that match TRBD2. The DNA of the CDR3 is TGTGCCAGCAGCCATGGGACTAGAAGCACAGATACGCAGTATTTT. This translates into CASSHGTRSTDTQYF.